This T cell receptor (beta chain) is from a study of T cell clonality in common variable immunodeficiency. Findings and limits, study-wide: Compared with controls, CVID subjects had fewer shared TCRbeta clones. TCRbeta clonality was increased in CVID versus healthy controls.

Libraries were prepared by immunoSEQ multiplex PCR; TCRdb keeps only in-frame clonotypes and omits some of them. The sample counts more than 35,000 clones, none seen once; the ten largest own over 0.95%. This clone was picked up many times. The antigen remains undetermined. Read data end 3 residues before the CDR3 end; the end is taken from the germline J gene. V lost 3 bases, J lost 2 bases, and 1 base stayed unmatched. The CDR3 is 14 amino acids. The germline V gene has CDR1 DFQATT and CDR2 SNEGSKA (reference sequence). Both groups were predominantly of Caucasian heritage. Blood samples were heparinized, about 4.5 to 9 ml per donor.

The sequencing sample was made of peripheral blood mononuclear cells. J is TRBJ2-2 and V is TRBV20-1; 9 bases match TRBD1. This TCR was recovered from a person aged 18-69 years in good health. This CDR3 reads CSARDRGNTGELFF. Partial CDR3 DNA: TGCAGTGCTAGGGACAGGGGAAACACCGGGGAG.